Listed here is a single TCR beta chain. Its antigen is still unknown. These data belong to a study of T cell responses to AZD1222 COVID-19 vaccine. Notes on the study in general: Among spike-specific TCRs, nearly half reportedly target unmutated variant regions.

Produced via immunoSEQ multiplex PCR; TCRdb's table is partial and in-frame only. The sample records 84,000 or so clones, about 85% being singletons. This CDR3 has 12 amino acids. The trim removed 3 bases at V and 9 bases at J, leaving 1 base unmatched. Germline V gives CDR1 SGHNT, CDR2 YYREEE (reference sequence). This clonotype was obtained from an adult in good health. This chain uses TRBV5-4 with TRBJ1-1; the match to TRBD1 covers 11 bases. Specimen: peripheral blood, collected on day 0 of AZD1222 vaccination. The CDR3 DNA reads as TGTGCCAGCAGCTGGGACAGGGGGAAAGCTTTCTTT. Translated, it gives CASSWDRGKAFF.